This note documents a single T cell receptor (beta chain) sequence. In the authors' workflow: Amplification of reference gene primers was used by the study to estimate nucleated cell counts. Profiling relied on immunoSEQ multiplex PCR, and the TCRdb table lists in-frame clones only, not all of them. Clonal size and the V and J genes are those of that table, whereas D and trimming came from the DNA. The sample has 150,000 to 200,000 clones, around nine tenths seen once. V lost 4 bases and J lost 5; bases outside the gene matches: 2. Germline assignment: CDR1 LNHNV and CDR2 YYDKDF (reference sequence). CDR3 length equals 15 residues. The data derive from a study of blood T cell repertoires in COVID-19. Study-wide background: The United States, Italy and Spain supplied acute and convalescent COVID-19 samples.

A Seattle source enrolled patients during active infection and followed them longitudinally. V is TRBV15 and J is TRBJ2-1; 13 bases match TRBD2. This sequence was found in a woman between 65 and 79 years old with COVID-19, enrolled during active disease. The material sequenced was peripheral blood. CDR3 in DNA: TGTGCCACCAGCAAAGGGACTAGCGGGAACAATGAGCAGTTCTTC. Translating it yields CATSKGTSGNNEQFF.